This TCR beta chain was observed in a study of persistence of HIV-infected CD4 T cells. Sequencing used immunoSEQ version 4 in survey mode. The method was immunoSEQ multiplex PCR; TCRdb's version includes in-frame clones alone and lacks a portion of them. In the table there are about 19,000 clones, roughly two thirds of which are singletons. V lost 0 bases, J lost 5 bases, and 8 bases lay in between. CDR3 length: 13 amino acids. Germline CDR1 is SGHRS and CDR2 is YFSETQ. As regards this clone: What it binds is unknown.

Overlapping HIV-1 Gag 15-mer peptides at 0.95 to 1 ug per peptide per mL were used. Sorting selected CD4+ T cells upregulating both CD40 ligand and CD69. The sequenced sample was CD4+ T cells sorted from PBMCs after roughly 18-hour stimulation, obtained from a patient who received antiretroviral therapy. V is TRBV5-1 and J is TRBJ1-2, with D unclear. This sequence originates from an adult woman with HIV who was CMV-seropositive. This CDR3 is CASSLDYGYGYTF. CDR3 sequence (DNA): TGCGCCAGCAGCTTGGATTATGGTTATGGCTACACCTTC.